This is a list of T cell receptor beta chains from one sample in a study of T cell repertoires in ileal Crohn's disease. Clones were read by immunoSEQ multiplex PCR, and TCRdb kept only the in-frame ones, dropping some. The sample holds 13,000 to 15,000 clones, around 70% seen once. The sequenced sample was ileal tissue. The source is an adult with Crohn's disease. Both conserved end residues are part of each CDR3. The D gene is left open where the match is weak.

j_call d_call v_call cdr3_length cdr3_aa
TRBJ2-1 TRBD2 TRBV18 15 CASSPFRAGGNEQFF
TRBJ1-4 . TRBV7-9 16 CASSFSLGGSGEKLFF
TRBJ2-3 . TRBV19 14 CASSRAGNTDTQYF
TRBJ1-4 TRBD1 TRBV30 13 CAWTGQGNEKLFF
TRBJ1-1 . TRBV15 13 CATSRSRATEAFF
TRBJ1-6 . TRBV9 13 CASSVRENSPLHF
TRBJ1-2 . TRBV21-1 13 CASSPSGAYGYTF
TRBJ1-1 TRBD1 TRBV6-1 14 CASSVDRGDTEAFF
TRBJ2-7 TRBD1 TRBV5-1 14 CASSLAMGDRGQYF
TRBJ1-2 . TRBV7-8 12 CASSPRHGGYTF
TRBJ1-2 TRBD1 TRBV7-9 17 CASSLGGTGRIKDGYTF
TRBJ1-5 TRBD1 TRBV2 15 CASKEGDRGNQPQHF
TRBJ1-1 TRBD1 TRBV27 14 CATLRTGRNTEAFF
TRBJ2-7 . TRBV7-2 14 CASSLHMGTYEQYF
TRBJ2-5 . TRBV11-2 17 CASSPTVVSLYQETQYF
TRBJ1-2 . TRBV5-1 15 CASSLVENSHYGYTF
TRBJ1-3 . TRBV7-3 14 CASSPYRRSYTIYF
TRBJ2-7 . TRBV6-1 15 CASSVGQGSSYEQYF
TRBJ2-2 . TRBV28 15 CASSSGGGNTGELFF
TRBJ2-1 . TRBV6-1 17 CASSVYGRGGSYNEQFF
TRBJ1-5 TRBD1 TRBV15 14 CATSGQGANQPQHF
TRBJ2-1 TRBD1 TRBV10-3 16 CAISDRRDRGYNEQFF
TRBJ1-4 . TRBV10-3 14 CATRVGGSGEKLFF
TRBJ2-3 TRBD1 TRBV11-3 15 CASSLWGQETDTQYF
TRBJ2-7 . TRBV28 14 CASSTGTYAYEQYF
TRBJ2-6 TRBD2 TRBV27 17 CASSRAGGDSGANVLTF
TRBJ1-2 . TRBV27 13 CASRPQARYGYTF
TRBJ1-1 . TRBV11-1 14 CASSLAGGDTEAFF
TRBJ1-2 TRBD1 TRBV2 17 CASRPGTGGFSNYGYTF
TRBJ2-5 TRBD1 TRBV27 14 CASSQRQGRETQYF
TRBJ1-1 . TRBV7-3 12 CASSFGRAEAFF
TRBJ2-7 TRBD2 TRBV5-1 14 CASSLAAGGYEQYF
TRBJ1-2 . TRBV6-1 13 CASSENSIGGYTF
TRBJ1-6 . TRBV12-5 12 CATGYDNSPLHF
TRBJ2-3 . TRBV5-1 13 CASSKSSTDTQYF
TRBJ1-2 . TRBV5-4 15 CASSRDGINNYGYTF
TRBJ2-7 . TRBV10-3 15 CAISGGPLATYEQYF
TRBJ2-5 . TRBV9 17 CASSHTLRQTSQETQYF
TRBJ2-5 TRBD2 TRBV27 14 CASSLFGGVETQYF
TRBJ2-3 . TRBV2 13 CASSSSGESTQYF
TRBJ1-6 . TRBV30 14 CAWRRGAYNSPLHF
TRBJ2-1 . TRBV6-1 14 CASTTGSRYNEQFF
TRBJ1-5 . TRBV19 14 CASSIDISNQPQHF
TRBJ2-6 . TRBV5-4 16 CASSSRLDSGANVLTF